Below, one T cell receptor (beta chain) is given with its context. In its sample, this clonotype was seen many times. It has no known antigen specificity. The sample holds no much larger clone one base away, and base qualities are not on file. Library creation used PCR. The sequencing machine was an Illumina HiSeq 4000. Bulk TCR libraries were made following a previously described method, with the TCR primers given in Table S5. Purification of total RNA was performed with the Qiagen AllPrep DNA/RNA kit. Reads from multiple sequencing runs of the same library were pooled before analysis. For the original study's pipeline: Reads were retained only if an exact TCR constant sequence was present, and the retained reads were trimmed to 150 nt and grouped according to their 12-nt molecular barcodes. Within each barcode group, reads were sub-clustered at a 15% Levenshtein threshold, and quality-weighted consensus sequences were built per RNA molecule. Non-functional sequences were removed, as were lower-count sequences one edit away from another. Based on fitting two negative binomial distributions, any barcode sub-cluster with under 20% of the maximum read count was discarded. The raw public reads went through TCRdb reprocessing: fastp at Q25, MiXCR clone calling, in-frame beta chains kept. Rows merge per CDR3 protein into single entries with the most common DNA and genes. None of the V and J calls come from the authors' own analysis; TCRdb made them. For this sample there are about 510,000 distinct CDR3 sequences; 20% to 25% appear just once. Of the sample, approximately 0.8% is held by the ten largest clones.

This record comes from a study of molecular identifiers for immune sequencing clone quantification (dated by TCRdb to the late 2010s). About the full investigation: In a replicate experiment, RNA from around 20,000 or 100,000 naive CD8 T cells was split into five aliquots, four of which were sequenced. The study was a methods study using CD8 T cells to benchmark molecular-identifier clustering-based TCR repertoire sequencing (MIDCIRS) and TCR RNA copy counting. Study-wide findings and limitations: Naive libraries contained spiked-in Jurkat TCR RNA (approximately nine copies' worth), which is not part of the donor repertoire. Highly expanded clone sizes could be underestimated if identical TCR molecules share a barcode. In CMV-specific effector cells, clones with more than 20 RNA copies contained over 97% of molecules, whereas in naive cells such clones contained under 1% of molecules. Even against a background of 750,000 to 1,000,000 naive CD8 T cells, spiked-in Jurkat TCR RNA amounting to a single cell's worth was reported to be detectable. Without barcode sub-clustering, chimeric consensus sequences inflated TCR diversity; chimeras reached as high as 47%. Modeling gave about three recovered TCR RNA copies per cell versus about ten by digital PCR, implying around 33% capture efficiency.

CDR1 and CDR2, per the germline V gene, are SNHLY and FYNNEI. From the cysteine up to the phenylalanine, the CDR3 has a length of 13 residues. Of all the DNA, just the CDR3 is kept, 39 bases in frame from base 1. V is shortened by 8 bases, J by 4 bases, and the region joining them spans 15 bases. Libraries of naive CD8 T cells were built from anywhere between roughly 18,000 and 1,000,000 sorted cells, with 10%, 30% or 50% of the purified RNA used. Naive CD8 T cells, defined as CD8+CD4-CCR7+CD45RA+, were FACS-sorted into RLT Plus buffer on a BD FACSAria II. Detection sensitivity was tested by spiking Jurkat RNA equal to some 11 TCR copies' worth into samples containing roughly 19,000-1,100,000 naive CD8 T cells. CD8 T cells were enriched using RosetteSep CD8+ T Cell Enrichment Cocktail and Ficoll-Paque, and the enriched cells then underwent ACK red cell lysis.

The sequence links TRBV2 to TRBJ2-7; matching of 6 bases hints at TRBD2 as the D gene. Source material: naive CD8+ T cells from blood, with Jurkat cell RNA spiked in. The sample's cell subset or site, from its label and the paper: FACS-sorted CD8+CD4-CCR7+CD45RA+ naive T cells. This receptor was taken from a human donor in good health. Some libraries in this study had Jurkat cell RNA spiked in. This receptor has the CDR3 CASVRGDGYEQYF. The DNA sequence is TGTGCCAGCGTCCGCGGGGACGGGTACGAGCAGTACTTC.